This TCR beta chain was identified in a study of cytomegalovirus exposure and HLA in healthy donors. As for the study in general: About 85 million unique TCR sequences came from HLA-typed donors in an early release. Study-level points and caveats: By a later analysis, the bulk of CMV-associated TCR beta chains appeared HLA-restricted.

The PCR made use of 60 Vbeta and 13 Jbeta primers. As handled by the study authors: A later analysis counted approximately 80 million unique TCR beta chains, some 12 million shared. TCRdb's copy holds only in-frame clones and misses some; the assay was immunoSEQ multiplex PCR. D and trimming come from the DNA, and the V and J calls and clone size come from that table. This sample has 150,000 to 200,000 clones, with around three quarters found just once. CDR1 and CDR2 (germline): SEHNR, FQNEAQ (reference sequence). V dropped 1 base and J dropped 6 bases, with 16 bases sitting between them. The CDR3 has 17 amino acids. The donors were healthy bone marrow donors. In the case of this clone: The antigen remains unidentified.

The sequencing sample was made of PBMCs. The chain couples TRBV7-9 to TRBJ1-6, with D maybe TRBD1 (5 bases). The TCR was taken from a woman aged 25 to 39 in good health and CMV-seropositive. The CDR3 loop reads CASSLEEVMTANSPLHF. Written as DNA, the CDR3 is TGTGCCAGCAGCTTAGAAGAAGTAATGACAGCTAATTCACCCCTCCACTTT.